A single sample gave rise to the 9 T cell receptor beta chains below, sequenced in a study of STAT3 mutations in large granular lymphocyte leukemia. Overall study results and limits: Every T-cell large granular lymphocyte leukemia patient had at least one immunodominant TCR beta clonotype.

The assay was immunoSEQ multiplex PCR, and TCRdb's table has in-frame clones only and misses some. The sample has about 42,000 clones; roughly three quarters are singletons. No antigen is known for these receptors. The specimen was PBMCs. The receptor set was obtained from a human donor with T large granular lymphocyte leukemia. Some clones in this sample may be carry-over from other donors' samples.

The genes are TRBV30 and TRBJ2-5, with D tentatively TRBD2 (5 bases). CDR3 size: 15 residues. Germline V lookup: CDR1 GTSNPN, CDR2 SVGIG (reference sequence). Trimming cost V 3 bases and J 2 bases, with 16 bases left between them. The CDR3 region is CAWRQFAGLQETQYF. DNA of the CDR3: TGTGCCTGGAGGCAGTTTGCGGGTCTTCAAGAGACCCAGTACTTC.

The V and J genes are TRBV30 and TRBJ2-7, with D unresolved. Germline CDR1 reads GTSNPN; CDR2 reads SVGIG (reference sequence). V was pared by 2 bases and J by 4 bases, with 9 bases between. CDR3 length: 12 amino acids. The CDR3, as DNA: TGTGCCTGGAGTTTAGACGTATACGAGCAGTACTTC. Amino acids: CAWSLDVYEQYF.

This clone has more than one count but fewer than ten. The chain uses TRBV5-4 and TRBJ1-1; D is undetermined. Germline V lookup: CDR1 SGHNT, CDR2 YYREEE (reference sequence). The CDR3 consists of 13 residues. The V end was cut by 4 bases, the J end by 1 base, with 8 bases between. CDR3: CASSHKSNTEAFF. CDR3 bases: TGTGCCAGCAGCCATAAGTCGAACACTGAAGCTTTCTTT.

The chain combines TRBV5-1 with TRBJ2-1; D is unresolved. Germline CDR1 and CDR2: SGHRS and YFSETQ. Trimming pared 0 bases from V and 7 bases from J, leaving 8 bases between. CDR3 size: 13 residues. The CDR3 DNA is TGCGCCAGCAGCTTGGCCGGAGAAAATGAGCAGTTCTTC. It is translated as CASSLAGENEQFF.

This sequence joins TRBV5-1 and TRBJ2-4; D might be TRBD1 (5 bases). Germline-derived CDR1 and CDR2 are SGHRS and YFSETQ. V dropped 0 bases and J dropped 8 bases, with 6 bases sitting between them. The CDR3 sequence is 12 residues long. This chain's CDR3 is CASSLDRYIQYF. The DNA of the CDR3 is TGCGCCAGCAGCTTGGACAGGTACATTCAGTACTTC.

This chain connects TRBV27 to TRBJ1-6; D ambiguous. The CDR3 totals 16 residues. Trimming pared 5 bases from V and 0 bases from J, leaving 11 bases between. CDR1 is MNHEY and CDR2 is SMNVEV in the germline V gene (reference sequence). CDR3 in amino acids: CASSIGLSSYNSPLHF. The CDR3 nucleotides read TGTGCCAGCAGTATAGGTTTAAGCTCCTATAATTCACCCCTCCACTTT.

This clone was recorded only once. The gene calls are TRBV5-6 and TRBJ1-1; TRBD1 aligns across 7 bases. The V and J ends lost 5 bases and 1 base, in that order; junction bases with no gene match: 2. From germline, CDR1 is SGHDT and CDR2 YYEEEE. The CDR3 runs 13 residues. The CDR3 loop reads CASRRTGNTEAFF. The CDR3 DNA reads as TGTGCCAGCAGGCGGACAGGGAACACTGAAGCTTTCTTT.

The chain carries TRBV4-1 and TRBJ1-4; D ambiguous. The germline V and J ends were trimmed by 8 bases and 5 bases, with 18 bases remaining between them. CDR1 MGHRA and CDR2 YSYEKL come from the germline V gene. The CDR3 spans 15 residues. The CDR3 region is CASSQVSARNEKLFF. The DNA for the CDR3 is TGCGCCAGCTCCCAAGTCTCGGCCCGGAATGAAAAACTGTTTTTT.

The chain uses TRBV7-9 and TRBJ2-3, with D uncertain. The germline CDR1 and CDR2 sequences are SEHNR and FQNEAQ (reference sequence). The CDR3 runs 12 residues. Trimming left V 3 bases short and J 4 bases short, with 5 bases between. This CDR3 is CASSFGSDTQYF. The CDR3 region has the DNA TGTGCCAGCAGCTTCGGCTCAGATACGCAGTATTTT.